This TCR beta chain derives from a study of identical twins. Study-level points and caveats: Insertion counts were lower in abundant cord blood beta clonotypes, a trend that memory repertoires did not show.

This clonotype was seen repeatedly, ten times or more. Its specificity is not known. Each CDR3 protein gets one entry after TCRdb re-called the 5' RACE reads with MiXCR. This table has some 600,000 distinct CDR3 sequences, just over 7% appearing once. The data also belong to a second study, concerning yellow fever vaccine responses in identical twins. Per that paper: Twins reportedly had a vaccine T cell response that seemed partly convergent, partly personalized.

This clonotype was obtained from a woman in her late teens or twenties in good health. The sequenced sample consisted of PBMCs.

The CDR3 here is CASSLGAGGPNEQFF. The CDR3 DNA is TGTGCCAGCAGCTTAGGAGCGGGGGGTCCCAATGAGCAGTTCTTC. The chain carries TRBV7-9 and TRBJ2-1; 9 positions agree with TRBD2. Trimming at V came to 1 base and at J to 6 bases, leaving 4 bases not matched to a gene. Per germline, CDR1 SEHNR and CDR2 FQNEAQ (reference sequence). The CDR3 loop spans 15 amino acids.